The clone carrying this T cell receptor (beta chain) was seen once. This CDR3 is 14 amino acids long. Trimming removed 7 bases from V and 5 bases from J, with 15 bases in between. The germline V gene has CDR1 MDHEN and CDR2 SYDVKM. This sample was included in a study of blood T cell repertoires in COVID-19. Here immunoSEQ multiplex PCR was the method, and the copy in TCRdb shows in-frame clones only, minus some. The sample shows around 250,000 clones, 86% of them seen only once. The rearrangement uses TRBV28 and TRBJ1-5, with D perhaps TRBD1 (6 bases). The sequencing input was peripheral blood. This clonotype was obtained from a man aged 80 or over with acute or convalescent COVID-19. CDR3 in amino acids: CASTIQGRDQPQHF. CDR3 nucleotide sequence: TGTGCCAGCACAATACAGGGAAGAGATCAGCCCCAGCATTTT.